A selection of T cell receptor beta chains follows, all from one sample in a study of T cell repertoires in cytomegalovirus infection. What these receptors recognize is not known. One entry per CDR3 protein results from TCRdb running MiXCR on the reads. The sample has 450,000 to 600,000 distinct CDR3 sequences, about two fifths seen once. Sequencing was performed on cultured PBMCs, taken from culture after CMV antigen stimulation. The receptors originated from a human donor in good health (CMV status not recorded). Some clones in this sample may be carry-over from other donors' samples. CDR3s include the opening cysteine and the closing phenylalanine or tryptophan. The order of the fields is CDR3 DNA, CDR3 protein, D gene, V gene, J gene, clone size. D genes are given only for firm matches. Clone size appears in some rows only: once, few, many, or a class for an expanded clone.

CDR3 DNA: TGCAGCGTTGACCGTGTGGACAGGGAATACACTGAAGCTTTCTTT; CDR3 protein: CSVDRVDREYTEAFF; D gene: TRBD1; V gene: TRBV29-1; J gene: TRBJ1-1; clone size: NA
CDR3 DNA: TGTGCCAGCAGTCCGGGGGGCCATGAGCAGTTCTTC; CDR3 protein: CASSPGGHEQFF; D gene: NA; V gene: TRBV6-5; J gene: TRBJ2-1; clone size: NA
CDR3 DNA: TGTGCCAGCAGCTTCCATAGCGGGTCTAGCACAGATACGCAGTATTTT; CDR3 protein: CASSFHSGSSTDTQYF; D gene: TRBD2; V gene: TRBV7-2; J gene: TRBJ2-3; clone size: few
CDR3 DNA: TGTGCCAGCAGTCCCAACCGGGGGAGGGGGGGCGAGCAGTACTTC; CDR3 protein: CASSPNRGRGGEQYF; D gene: NA; V gene: TRBV27; J gene: TRBJ2-7; clone size: NA
CDR3 DNA: TGTGCCATCAGTGACCGGACAGGGAACAATGAGCAGTTCTTC; CDR3 protein: CAISDRTGNNEQFF; D gene: TRBD1; V gene: TRBV10-3; J gene: TRBJ2-1; clone size: few
CDR3 DNA: TGTGCCAGCAGCACACGACGGGCCGGCAGGGAAAGAGAGACCCAGTACTTC; CDR3 protein: CASSTRRAGRERETQYF; D gene: NA; V gene: TRBV7-4; J gene: TRBJ2-5; clone size: NA
CDR3 DNA: TGTGCCAGCAGCTCGACAGGGGGCGGAGGCAATCAGCCCCAGCATTTT; CDR3 protein: CASSSTGGGGNQPQHF; D gene: TRBD1; V gene: TRBV7-6; J gene: TRBJ1-5; clone size: NA
CDR3 DNA: TGCAGTGCTAGATTCGGGACTCGAGAGACCCAGTACTTC; CDR3 protein: CSARFGTRETQYF; D gene: NA; V gene: TRBV20-1; J gene: TRBJ2-5; clone size: NA
CDR3 DNA: TGTGCCAGCAGCTTGCCGAGGGCGGACAGGTCGTTCAATCAGCCCCAGCATTTT; CDR3 protein: CASSLPRADRSFNQPQHF; D gene: TRBD1; V gene: TRBV5-4; J gene: TRBJ1-5; clone size: few
CDR3 DNA: TGTGCCAGCTCGACAAGGTTCAGGACAGTTAAAAATGGCTACACCTTC; CDR3 protein: CASSTRFRTVKNGYTF; D gene: NA; V gene: TRBV7-8; J gene: TRBJ1-2; clone size: NA
CDR3 DNA: TGCGCCAGCAGCCAAGTGCTGAACACTGAAGCTTTCTTT; CDR3 protein: CASSQVLNTEAFF; D gene: NA; V gene: TRBV4-3; J gene: TRBJ1-1; clone size: few